Below, 13 T cell receptor beta chains from the same sample are listed, as sequenced in a study of cytomegalovirus exposure and HLA in healthy donors. Researchers ran the PCR with 60 Vbeta and 13 Jbeta primers. TCRdb's copy holds only in-frame clones and misses some; the assay was immunoSEQ multiplex PCR. The profile covers more than 90,000 clones, with around 81% appearing a single time and around 0.53% taken by the ten largest. Specimen: PBMCs. The receptors stem from a man aged 25 to 40 in good health and CMV-seronegative.

This chain uses TRBV7-3 with TRBJ2-5, with 14 bases that match TRBD2. This CDR3 contains 19 residues. V was pared by 2 bases and J by 5 bases, with 13 bases of the junction left unmatched. Germline V CDR1 and CDR2: SGHTA, FQGTGA. Here the CDR3 DNA reads TGTGCCAGCAGCTTAGTCTCGGGGACTAGCGGGAGCAAGCGGGAGACCCAGTACTTC. Its translation: CASSLVSGTSGSKRETQYF.

The chain combines TRBV5-1 with TRBJ2-3; 12 nucleotides align to TRBD2. The V gene's germline CDR1 is SGHRS and CDR2 YFSETQ. This CDR3 has 16 residues. V shed 4 bases, J shed 0 bases, and the junction held 3 bases outside the gene matches. This CDR3 reads CASSIGTSGSTDTQYF. The CDR3 DNA reads TGCGCCAGCAGCATTGGGACTAGCGGGAGCACAGATACGCAGTATTTT. The whole variable domain, filled in from reference TRBV5-1 and TRBJ2-3, reads KAGVTQTPRYLIKTRGQQVTLSCSPISGHRSVSWYQQTPGQGLQFLFEYFSETQRNKGNFPGRFSGRQFSNSRSEMNVSTLELGDSALYLCASSIGTSGSTDTQYFGPGTRLTVL.

J is TRBJ2-7 and V is TRBV7-2, with 9 bases fitting TRBD1. CDR1 SGHTA and CDR2 FQGNSA come from the germline V gene. There are 15 residues in the CDR3. The junction had 5 bases not matched to a gene; V was cut back by 1 base and J by 4 bases. The CDR3 sequence: CASSLVGDRDYEQYF. The DNA for the CDR3 is TGTGCCAGCAGCTTAGTAGGGGACAGGGATTACGAGCAGTACTTC.

This clone was seen a few times. The rearrangement joins TRBV7-9 to TRBJ1-1, with 8 bases lining up with TRBD1. The CDR3 is 12 amino acids. V was clipped by 5 bases and J by 7 bases; unmatched bases: 3. Germline V CDR1 and CDR2: SEHNR, FQNEAQ (reference sequence). The CDR3 region has the DNA TGTGCCAGCAGCAAAGGGACAGGTGAAGCTTTCTTT. Residues: CASSKGTGEAFF.

The rearrangement uses TRBV13 and TRBJ2-1; D perhaps matches TRBD1 (5 bases). The length of the CDR3 is 16 residues. The germline gives CDR1 PRHDT, CDR2 FYEKMQ (reference sequence). With 4 bases removed from V and 0 bases from J, the gap between germline ends came to 13 bases. CDR3 amino acids: CASSYIRQTSYNEQFF. CDR3 DNA: TGTGCCAGCAGCTACATTAGACAGACCTCCTACAATGAGCAGTTCTTC.

The chain links TRBV10-3 to TRBJ1-2; 7 positions match TRBD1. With V trimmed by 7 bases and J by 7 bases, 12 bases remained unmatched. The V gene's germline CDR1 is ENHRY and CDR2 SYGVKD. CDR3 length: 14 residues. CDR3 loop: CAIKGQELLGGYTF. The DNA of the CDR3 is TGTGCCATCAAAGGACAGGAGCTATTAGGTGGCTACACCTTC.

V is TRBV7-2 and J is TRBJ1-3, with D perhaps TRBD1 (6 bases). Germline V CDR1 and CDR2: SGHTA, FQGNSA. V was clipped by 5 bases and J by 1 base, with 9 bases between them. This CDR3 contains 14 residues. CDR3 amino acids: CASSRGGSGNTIYF. The CDR3 nucleotides are TGTGCCAGCAGCCGAGGGGGATCTGGAAACACCATATATTTT.

The genes are TRBV19 and TRBJ2-7, with 7 nucleotides matching TRBD1. CDR3 length: 13 amino acids. V was pared by 4 bases and J by 3 bases, with 3 bases of the junction left unmatched. Germline loops: CDR1 LNHDA, CDR2 SQIVND (reference sequence). Written as DNA, the CDR3 is TGTGCCAGTAGTACAACAGGGGTCTACGAGCAGTACTTC. Amino acid sequence: CASSTTGVYEQYF.

The chain joins TRBV27 to TRBJ2-7, with D unresolved. From germline, CDR1 is MNHEY and CDR2 SMNVEV (reference sequence). The CDR3 is 16 amino acids. V gave up 0 bases and J gave up 1 base, with 13 bases separating them. The DNA for the CDR3 is TGTGCCAGCAGTTTATCGAGACTCCGTTATTCCTACGAGCAGTACTTC. It translates to CASSLSRLRYSYEQYF.

This chain joins TRBV2 and TRBJ1-5; 7 nucleotides line up with TRBD1. V trimming: 7 bases; J trimming: 3 bases; junction bases outside the gene matches: 6. The CDR3 is made up of 14 amino acids. CDR1 is SNHLY and CDR2 is FYNNEI in the germline V gene. CDR3 sequence reads: CASTADRYNQPQHF. CDR3 bases: TGTGCCAGCACGGCGGACAGGTACAATCAGCCCCAGCATTTT.

The sample holds one count of this clone. The gene calls are TRBV5-8 and TRBJ2-5, with TRBD2 matching over 9 bases. The germline gives CDR1 SGHTS, CDR2 YDEGEE. The CDR3 is made up of 14 amino acids. The V segment lost 0 bases and the J segment 7 bases; nucleotides outside the gene matches: 4. Written as DNA, the CDR3 is TGTGCCAGCAGCTTGGCTAGCGGGGTAGGGACCCAGTACTTC. Residues: CASSLASGVGTQYF.

The chain is built from TRBV11-2 and TRBJ1-6; D perhaps matches TRBD1 (5 bases). CDR3 length: 18 amino acids. With 5 bases removed from V and 0 bases from J, the gap between germline ends came to 17 bases. CDR1 is SGHAT and CDR2 is FQNNGV in the germline V gene. CDR3 amino acids: CASSARSGGSSYNSPLHF. As DNA, the CDR3 is TGTGCCAGCAGCGCCCGAAGCGGGGGGAGCTCCTATAATTCACCCCTCCACTTT. Full variable domain (outside the CDR3, taken from reference TRBV11-2 and TRBJ1-6): EAGVAQSPRYKIIEKRQSVAFWCNPISGHATLYWYQQILGQGPKLLIQFQNNGVVDDSQLPKDRFSAERLKGVDSTLKIQPAKLEDSAVYLCASSARSGGSSYNSPLHFGNGTRLTVT.

This CDR3 is CASSQNGGGEAFF. CDR3 DNA: TGTGCCAGCAGCCAAAACGGGGGTGGTGAAGCTTTCTTT. The chain combines TRBV7-9 with TRBJ1-1; perhaps TRBD1 as D (5 bases). Trimming stripped 5 bases from V and 7 bases from J, with 14 bases between. Germline V CDR1 and CDR2: SEHNR, FQNEAQ (reference sequence). The CDR3 contains 13 residues. The full variable domain, rest sourced from reference TRBV7-9 and TRBJ1-1, is DTGVSQNPRHKITKRGQNVTFRCDPISEHNRLYWYRQTLGQGPEFLTYFQNEAQLEKSRLLSDRFSAERPKGSFSTLEIQRTEQGDSAMYLCASSQNGGGEAFFGQGTRLTVV.